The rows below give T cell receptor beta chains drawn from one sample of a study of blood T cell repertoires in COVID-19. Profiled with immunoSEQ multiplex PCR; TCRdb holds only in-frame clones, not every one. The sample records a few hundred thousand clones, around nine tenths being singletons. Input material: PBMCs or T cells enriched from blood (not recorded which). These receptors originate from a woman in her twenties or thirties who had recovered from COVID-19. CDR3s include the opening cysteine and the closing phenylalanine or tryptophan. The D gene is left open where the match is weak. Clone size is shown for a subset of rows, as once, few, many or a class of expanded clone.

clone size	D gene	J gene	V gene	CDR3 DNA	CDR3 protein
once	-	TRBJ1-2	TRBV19	TGTGCCAGTAGTTCGGAACAGACACTGAGCGGCTACACCTTC	CASSSEQTLSGYTF
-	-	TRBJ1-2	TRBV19	TGTGCCAGTAGTATAGATATTGGCAGTTCGCCTAACTATGGCTACACCTTC	CASSIDIGSSPNYGYTF
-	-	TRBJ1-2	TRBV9	TGTGCCAGCAGCGTAGGAGCCCCGGGGAGTTTTGGCTACACCTTC	CASSVGAPGSFGYTF
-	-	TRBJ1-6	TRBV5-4	TGTGCCAGCAGCTTGCGGTTCAGCGGTTCACCCCTCCACTTT	CASSLRFSGSPLHF
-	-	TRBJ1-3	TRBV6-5	TGTGCCAGCAGTTATCGGGTACACTCTGGAAACACCATATATTTT	CASSYRVHSGNTIYF
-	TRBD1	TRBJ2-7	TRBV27	TGTGCCAGCAGAGGCGGGACAGGGATTCACGAGCAGTACTTC	CASRGGTGIHEQYF
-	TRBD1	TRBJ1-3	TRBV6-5	TGTGCCAGCAGCCCGGGACAGGGCTCTGGAAACACCATATATTTT	CASSPGQGSGNTIYF
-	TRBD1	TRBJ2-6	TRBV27	TGTGCCAGCAGTTTCAACAGGGGGAATTCTGGGGCCAACGTCCTGACTTTC	CASSFNRGNSGANVLTF
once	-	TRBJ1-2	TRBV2	TGTGCCAGCAGTGAAGGGCAGGGCTATGGCTACACCTTC	CASSEGQGYGYTF
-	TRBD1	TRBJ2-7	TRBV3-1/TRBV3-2	TGTGCCAGCAGCCCCGCGGACAGGGTAGGGGAGCAGTACTTC	CASSPADRVGEQYF
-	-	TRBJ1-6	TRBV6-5	TGTGCCAGCACTTCGGAGGGGCCATCTTCACCCCTCCACTTT	CASTSEGPSSPLHF
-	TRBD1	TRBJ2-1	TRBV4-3	TGCGCCAGCAGCCAAGAGGGACAGGGCTACAATGAGCAGTTCTTC	CASSQEGQGYNEQFF
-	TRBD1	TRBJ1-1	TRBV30	TGTGCCAGAAACAGGGGCACTGAAGCTTTCTTT	CARNRGTEAFF
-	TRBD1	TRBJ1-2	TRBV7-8	TGTGCCAGCAGCCCTTTCTCGGGACAGGGGCCAAACTATGGCTACACCTTC	CASSPFSGQGPNYGYTF
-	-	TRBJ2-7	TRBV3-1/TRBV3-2	TGTGCCAGCAGCCCAGGACTGAGCGATTACGAGCAGTACTTC	CASSPGLSDYEQYF
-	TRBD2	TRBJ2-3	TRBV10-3	TGTGCCACCGGGGGAGGCCCTAAGCGGGGAGATACGCAGTATTTT	CATGGGPKRGDTQYF
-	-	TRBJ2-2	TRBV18	TGTGCCAGCTCACCACAGCACCCTTCAAGATCGAACACCGGGGAGCTGTTTTTT	CASSPQHPSRSNTGELFF
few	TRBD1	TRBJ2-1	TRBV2	TGTGCCAGCAGTGCGGGGACAGGGGTTTTCAATGAGCAGTTCTTC	CASSAGTGVFNEQFF
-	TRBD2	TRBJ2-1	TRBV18	TGTGCCAGCTCACTGGGACTAGGCGTGCAGGAGCAGTTCTTC	CASSLGLGVQEQFF
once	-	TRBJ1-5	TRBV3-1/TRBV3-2	TGTGCCAGCAGCCAAGATACAGCCGCGGGTCAGCCCCAGCATTTT	CASSQDTAAGQPQHF
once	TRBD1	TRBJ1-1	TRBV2	TGTGCCAGCAGTGAGGGGACAGCCACTGAAGCTTTCTTT	CASSEGTATEAFF
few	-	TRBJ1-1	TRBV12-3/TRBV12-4	TGTGCCAGCAGTAAGGGGTACACTGAAGCTTTCTTT	CASSKGYTEAFF
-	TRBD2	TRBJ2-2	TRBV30	TGTGCCTGGAAGGAAATAGCGGGGGCCGGGGAGCTGTTTTTT	CAWKEIAGAGELFF
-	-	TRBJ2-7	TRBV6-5	TGTGCCAGCGGCGGACACGCAGATTCCTACGAGCAGTACTTC	CASGGHADSYEQYF
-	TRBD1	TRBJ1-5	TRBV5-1	TGCGCCAGCAGCTTACAGGGGGATCAGCCCCAGCATTTT	CASSLQGDQPQHF
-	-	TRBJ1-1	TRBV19	TGTGCCAGTAGTATGACAGCGAACACTGAAGCTTTCTTT	CASSMTANTEAFF
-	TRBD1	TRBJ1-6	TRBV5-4	TGTGCCAGCAGCTCACCGGGACAGAATTCACCCCTCCACTTT	CASSSPGQNSPLHF
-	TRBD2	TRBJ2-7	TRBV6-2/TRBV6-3	TGTGCCAGCAGTTACTCGATAGGGCGGGGGAGCCACTACGAGCAGTACTTC	CASSYSIGRGSHYEQYF
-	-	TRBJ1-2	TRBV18	TGTGCCAGCTCACCCGGGGACACTCACTATGGCTACACCTTC	CASSPGDTHYGYTF
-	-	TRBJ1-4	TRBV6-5	TGTGCCAGCAGTCCCGGACAGAGCCCTAATGAAAAACTGTTTTTT	CASSPGQSPNEKLFF
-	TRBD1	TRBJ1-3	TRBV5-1	TGCGCCAGCAGCTTGGGGGACAGGGCTGGAAACACCATATATTTT	CASSLGDRAGNTIYF
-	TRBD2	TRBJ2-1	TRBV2	TGTGCCAGCAGTGGGGGACTAGCGGTCTACAATGAGCAGTTCTTC	CASSGGLAVYNEQFF
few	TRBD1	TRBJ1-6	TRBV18	TGTGCCAGCTCACCCCAGACAGGGGAGGGATCACCCCTCCACTTT	CASSPQTGEGSPLHF
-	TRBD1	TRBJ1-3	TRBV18	TGTGCCAGCTCACCACATAGGCCGGGACAGGGGTCTGGAAACACCATATATTTT	CASSPHRPGQGSGNTIYF
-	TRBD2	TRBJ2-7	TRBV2	TGTGCCAGCAGTGAAATCGCTAGCGGCCTGGGCGAGCAGTACTTC	CASSEIASGLGEQYF
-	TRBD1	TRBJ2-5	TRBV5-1	TGCGCCAGCAGCCGCCGCACAGGGGACCAAGAGACCCAGTACTTC	CASSRRTGDQETQYF
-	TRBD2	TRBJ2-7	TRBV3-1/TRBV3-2	TGTGCCAGCAGCCACGCCGGGGGGGACGAGCAGTACTTC	CASSHAGGDEQYF
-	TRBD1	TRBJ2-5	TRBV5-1	TGCGCCAGCGGACAGGGACCGTCCCAAGAGACCCAGTACTTC	CASGQGPSQETQYF
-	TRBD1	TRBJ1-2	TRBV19	TGTGCCAGTAGTTTCCGGGACAGAGGAGATTTTAACTATGGCTACACCTTC	CASSFRDRGDFNYGYTF
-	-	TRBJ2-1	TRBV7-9	TGTGCCAGCAGCCGGGGGGCTCGGGATGAGCAGTTCTTC	CASSRGARDEQFF
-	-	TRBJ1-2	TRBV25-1	TGTGCCAGCAGTGAGACAGCACGGATGGGGTATGGCTACACCTTC	CASSETARMGYGYTF
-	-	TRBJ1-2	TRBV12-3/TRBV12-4	TGTGCCAGCAGTTTATCAGGGGTGGGCTACACCTTC	CASSLSGVGYTF
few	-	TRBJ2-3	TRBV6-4	TGTGCCAGCAGTGACGGGTTAGCCACAGATACGCAGTATTTT	CASSDGLATDTQYF
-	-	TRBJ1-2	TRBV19	TGTGCCAGCACCACCGGGGTCTATGGCTACACCTTC	CASTTGVYGYTF
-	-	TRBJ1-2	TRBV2	TGTGCCAGCAGTGAAGCGGGAGGTTTTGATGGCTACACCTTC	CASSEAGGFDGYTF
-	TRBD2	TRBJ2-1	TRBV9	TGTGCCAGCAGCCCCCTAGGGGCGGGGGGAGGATTCTTC	CASSPLGAGGGFF
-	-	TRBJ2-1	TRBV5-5	TGTGCCAGCAGGAAGACAGACAATGAGCAGTTCTTC	CASRKTDNEQFF
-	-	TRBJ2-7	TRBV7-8	TGTGCCACTACATCGGAGGACTCCTACGAGCAGTACTTC	CATTSEDSYEQYF